What follows are 24 T cell receptor beta chains derived from one specimen sequenced in a study of radiotherapy plus CTLA-4 blockade in lung cancer. Sequenced by immunoSEQ multiplex PCR; TCRdb stores in-frame clones only, minus some. The table includes approximately 95,000 clones, 80% to 85% detected once. Sequenced here: peripheral blood, sampled from a patient treated with radiotherapy plus ipilimumab. The receptors shown here come from a human donor with non-small cell lung cancer who had a partial response to radiotherapy plus ipilimumab.

This clone was detected only a few times. The rearrangement uses TRBV6-6 and TRBJ2-2; the match to TRBD2 covers 7 bases. The CDR3 totals 16 residues. Per germline, CDR1 MNHNY and CDR2 SVGAGI (reference sequence). V gave up 4 bases and J gave up 5 bases; unmatched junction bases: 10. CDR3 nucleotide sequence: TGTGCCAGCAGTTCCCCCATGGGGGAGGGAACCGGGGAGCTGTTTTTT. Translated, it gives CASSSPMGEGTGELFF.

The chain joins TRBV7-2 to TRBJ2-1; 7 bases are shared with TRBD2. The CDR3 is made up of 15 amino acids. V lost 5 bases and J lost 7; bases outside the gene matches: 11. Germline CDR1 and CDR2: SGHTA and FQGNSA. The CDR3 protein is CASSLTSRAENEQFF. The CDR3 nucleotides read TGTGCCAGCAGCCTGACTAGCCGGGCCGAGAATGAGCAGTTCTTC.

The rearrangement links TRBV9 to TRBJ2-7; D ambiguous. V lost 2 bases and J lost 6, with 12 bases in between. This CDR3 comprises 13 residues. CDR1 and CDR2 from the germline V gene are SGDLS and YYNGEE. CDR3 protein: CASSVDATGEQYF. The CDR3 coding sequence is TGTGCCAGCAGCGTTGACGCCACGGGCGAGCAGTACTTC.

J is TRBJ2-5 and V is TRBV6-6, with D perhaps matching TRBD2 (5 bases). Trimming shortened V by 4 bases and J by 5 bases, and 8 bases separated the two germline ends. Germline V gene sequence: CDR1 MNHNY, CDR2 SVGAGI (reference sequence). The CDR3 is made up of 12 amino acids. CDR3 DNA: TGTGCCAGCAGTTCGCCGGGGGAGACCCAGTACTTC. Translated, it gives CASSSPGETQYF.

Worth noting for this clone: The same CDR3 is also encoded by other DNA sequences in this sample. This chain connects TRBV5-1 to TRBJ1-4, with a weak D call TRBD1 (6 bases). The germline gives CDR1 SGHRS, CDR2 YFSETQ. Trimming took 4 bases from V and 7 from J, leaving 17 bases between them. The CDR3 sequence is 15 residues long. CDR3 sequence (DNA): TGCGCCAGCAGCGCCACTGGGACATCGGGTGAAAAACTGTTTTTT. Amino acids: CASSATGTSGEKLFF.

This clone appeared a single time. The gene calls are TRBV19 and TRBJ2-7; 8 bases agree with TRBD1. The CDR3 extends over 15 amino acids. V trimming: 4 bases; J trimming: 0 bases; junction bases outside the gene matches: 5. Germline CDR1 is LNHDA and CDR2 is SQIVND (reference sequence). CDR3 sequence reads: CASSTLTGASYEQYF. DNA of the CDR3: TGTGCCAGTAGTACCTTGACAGGGGCCTCCTACGAGCAGTACTTC.

CDR3 DNA: TGCAGCGTTGAGGGACAGGGAGGGAGAGAGCAGTACTTC. Protein sequence: CSVEGQGGREQYF. The chain carries TRBV29-1 and TRBJ2-7; TRBD1 matches 9 bases. Germline CDR1 SQVTM, CDR2 ANQGSEA. With V trimmed by 3 bases and J by 7 bases, 7 bases remained unmatched. The CDR3 runs to 13 residues.

This clone came up once. The rearrangement uses TRBV18 and TRBJ1-1, with a possible D match to TRBD1 (5 bases). Germline loops: CDR1 KGHSH, CDR2 LQKENI. V gave up 3 bases and J gave up 4 bases, with 12 bases separating them. This CDR3 region has 14 residues. DNA of the CDR3: TGTGCCAGCTCACCGGGTCGGGGGAGCACTGAAGCTTTCTTT. Translation gives CASSPGRGSTEAFF.

The chain employs TRBV28 and TRBJ1-2; D perhaps matches TRBD1 (6 bases). The germline V gene encodes CDR1 MDHEN and CDR2 SYDVKM. Trimming left V 5 bases short and J 7 bases short, with 8 bases between. The CDR3 runs to 11 residues. The DNA for the CDR3 is TGTGCCAGCAGTCACAGGGTTGGCTACACCTTC. Protein product: CASSHRVGYTF.

This chain uses TRBV28 with TRBJ2-7; 12 bases match TRBD1. There are 15 residues in the CDR3. Germline V gene sequence: CDR1 MDHEN, CDR2 SYDVKM. Germline trimming cut 4 bases from V and 7 bases from J; bases unmatched to any gene: 8. CDR3 region: CASSSPGQGAGEQYF. CDR3 coding DNA: TGTGCCAGCAGTTCCCCGGGACAGGGGGCTGGTGAGCAGTACTTC.

The chain has TRBV15 and TRBJ1-1, with D uncertain. CDR3 length equals 14 residues. The V end was cut by 0 bases, the J end by 5 bases, with 10 bases between. Germline V gives CDR1 LNHNV, CDR2 YYDKDF (reference sequence). DNA of the CDR3: TGTGCCACCAGCAGAGACCGACTATTGACTGAAGCTTTCTTT. Its protein product is CATSRDRLLTEAFF.

The gene calls are TRBV11-2 and TRBJ2-3; 7 bases map to TRBD1. V was pared by 4 bases and J by 3 bases, with 7 bases of the junction left unmatched. The CDR3 has 15 residues. Germline lookup yields CDR1 SGHAT and CDR2 FQNNGV. The CDR3 DNA reads as TGTGCCAGCAGCTACCGACAGGGCTCTACAGATACGCAGTATTTT. Translated, it gives CASSYRQGSTDTQYF.

The V call is TRBV28, the J call TRBJ2-7, with a tentative D call TRBD2 (6 bases). Trimming cost V 6 bases and J 0 bases, with 15 bases left between them. The germline gives CDR1 MDHEN, CDR2 SYDVKM. The CDR3 contains 15 residues. The CDR3 sequence: CASSVGGVSSYEQYF. The CDR3 nucleotides are TGTGCCAGCAGCGTAGGCGGGGTAAGCTCCTACGAGCAGTACTTC.

The sample holds one count of this clone. The chain recombines TRBV5-1 with TRBJ2-1, with 8 bases lining up with TRBD2. The germline gives CDR1 SGHRS, CDR2 YFSETQ. The CDR3 totals 15 residues. J gave up 6 bases and V 5 bases, and 10 bases lay outside the gene matches. CDR3 bases: TGCGCCAGCAGTGAGGGACTAGGATCTTTCAATGAGCAGTTCTTC. Its protein product is CASSEGLGSFNEQFF.

The V call is TRBV30, the J call TRBJ1-4, with 8 bases aligning to TRBD1. Trimming at V came to 0 bases and at J to 6 bases, leaving 6 bases not matched to a gene. There are 15 residues in the CDR3. CDR1 and CDR2 from the germline V gene are GTSNPN and SVGIG (reference sequence). CDR3 DNA sequence: TGTGCCTGGAGTGTAGGCAGGACAGGGCATGAAAAACTGTTTTTT. Translated: CAWSVGRTGHEKLFF.

This sequence joins TRBV9 and TRBJ1-2, with D possibly TRBD1 on 5 matching bases. CDR3 length: 16 residues. V lost 4 bases and J 5 bases, leaving 21 bases between the germline ends. Germline V lookup: CDR1 SGDLS, CDR2 YYNGEE. Here the CDR3 DNA reads TGTGCCAGCAGCCCGGGTGGGGGGGGAGTTTGGTATGGCTACACCTTC. Amino acids: CASSPGGGGVWYGYTF.

Notes on this clone: The same CDR3 also results from other DNA sequences found in this sample. This rearrangement joins TRBV7-9 to TRBJ2-5; 9 bases align to TRBD2. The ends lost 0 bases at V and 3 bases at J; junction bases unmatched: 8. Germline CDR1 and CDR2: SEHNR and FQNEAQ (reference sequence). The CDR3 consists of 17 residues. The CDR3 region is CASSLASGSRMKETQYF. The CDR3 nucleotides are TGTGCCAGCAGCTTAGCTAGCGGGAGCCGAATGAAAGAGACCCAGTACTTC.

The V gene is TRBV19, the J gene TRBJ2-5; D unclear. The CDR3 length is 14 residues. Between the trimmed V and J ends, which lost 4 bases and 7 bases, there was a span of 16 bases. Germline V gene sequence: CDR1 LNHDA, CDR2 SQIVND (reference sequence). CDR3: CASSNRVRSMTQYF. In nucleotides, the CDR3 is TGTGCCAGTAGTAATCGGGTACGGTCAATGACCCAGTACTTC.

This chain uses TRBV28 with TRBJ1-5; D gene uncertain. Germline V gives CDR1 MDHEN, CDR2 SYDVKM. Trimming shortened V by 5 bases and J by 5 bases, and 7 bases separated the two germline ends. This CDR3 comprises 12 residues. CDR3 DNA: TGTGCCAGCAGTCAAAGAGATCAGCCCCAGCATTTT. It specifies CASSQRDQPQHF.

A few counts support this clone. The CDR3 loop reads CASSRSAGGTANEQFF. DNA of the CDR3: TGCGCCAGCAGCCGCTCAGCGGGAGGGACGGCGAATGAGCAGTTCTTC. This chain connects TRBV4-1 to TRBJ2-1; 10 positions agree with TRBD2. J lost 7 bases, V lost 4 bases, and 10 bases had no gene match. Germline V lookup: CDR1 MGHRA, CDR2 YSYEKL. This CDR3 region has 16 residues.

The chain carries TRBV9 and TRBJ2-5; the D is unclear. Trimming cost V 1 base and J 4 bases, with 8 bases left between them. The CDR3 runs 13 residues. Germline-derived CDR1 and CDR2 are SGDLS and YYNGEE. CDR3 DNA: TGTGCCAGCAGCGTAAGAGGCCGAGAGACCCAGTACTTC. Translation: CASSVRGRETQYF.

The chain is built from TRBV7-2 and TRBJ2-7, with 12 bases aligning to TRBD2. This CDR3 has 17 amino acids. Germline trimming cut 5 bases from V and 1 base from J; bases unmatched to any gene: 9. Germline CDR1 and CDR2: SGHTA and FQGNSA. CDR3 residues: CASSLGLAGMSSYEQYF. CDR3 bases: TGTGCCAGCAGCCTCGGACTAGCGGGGATGAGTTCCTACGAGCAGTACTTC.

This rearrangement joins TRBV6-1 to TRBJ2-7, with a weak D call TRBD1 (5 bases). Trimming pared 3 bases from V and 4 bases from J, leaving 7 bases between. The CDR3 has 12 amino acids. Germline V gene data show CDR1 as MNHNS and CDR2 as SASEGT. CDR3 amino acids: CASSDRVYEQYF. The CDR3 bases are TGTGCCAGCAGTGACAGGGTATACGAGCAGTACTTC.

This clone was observed once. V and J are TRBV2 and TRBJ2-5; weak D call: TRBD1 (5 bases). This CDR3 has 13 amino acids. Germline V lookup: CDR1 SNHLY, CDR2 FYNNEI. V was pared by 7 bases and J by 5 bases, with 14 bases between. CDR3 coding DNA: TGTGCCAGCACTCGCGGCCCAGGGGAGACCCAGTACTTC. Protein sequence: CASTRGPGETQYF.